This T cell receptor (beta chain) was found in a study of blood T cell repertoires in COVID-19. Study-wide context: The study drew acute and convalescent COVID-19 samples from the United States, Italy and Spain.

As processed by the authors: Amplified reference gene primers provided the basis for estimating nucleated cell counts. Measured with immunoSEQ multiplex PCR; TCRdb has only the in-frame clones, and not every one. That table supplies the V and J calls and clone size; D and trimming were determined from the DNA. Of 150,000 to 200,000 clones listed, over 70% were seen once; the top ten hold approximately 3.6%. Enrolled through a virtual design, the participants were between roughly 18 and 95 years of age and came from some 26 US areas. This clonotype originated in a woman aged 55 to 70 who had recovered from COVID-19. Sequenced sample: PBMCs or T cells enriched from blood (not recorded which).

The CDR3 region is CASRHRDSKETQYF. CDR3 in DNA: TGTGCCAGCAGGCACCGGGACTCTAAAGAGACCCAGTACTTC. The chain has TRBV2 and TRBJ2-5, with a possible D match to TRBD2 (6 bases). Trimming cost V 6 bases and J 3 bases, with 14 bases left between them. The CDR3 contains 14 residues. The germline V gene has CDR1 SNHLY and CDR2 FYNNEI.